This is a list of T cell receptor beta chains from one sample in a study of beta chain features in type 1 diabetes. Measured with immunoSEQ multiplex PCR; TCRdb has only the in-frame clones, and not every one. The repertoire has hundreds of thousands of clones, 12% to 15% of them found once; the top ten carry more than 0.02%. The sample consisted of naive CD4+ T cells from blood. The source is a woman aged 40 to 50 in good health. Both conserved end residues are part of each CDR3. The order of the fields is V gene, D gene, J gene, clone size, CDR3 protein, CDR3 DNA. A D gene is named only where the DNA matches it firmly. The size of a clone is reported for some rows only, either as once, few or many, or as a class for expanded clones.

v_call: TRBV29-1; d_call: TRBD1; j_call: TRBJ2-7; clone_size: .; cdr3_aa: CSVQGASYEQYF; cdr3_nt: TGCAGCGTTCAGGGGGCTTCCTACGAGCAGTACTTC
v_call: TRBV9; d_call: .; j_call: TRBJ1-2; clone_size: few; cdr3_aa: CASSVSPLGGYTF; cdr3_nt: TGTGCCAGCAGCGTATCCCCTCTAGGCGGCTACACCTTC
v_call: TRBV6-1; d_call: .; j_call: TRBJ1-1; clone_size: few; cdr3_aa: CASSESYRETEAFF; cdr3_nt: TGTGCCAGCAGTGAATCCTACAGGGAAACTGAAGCTTTCTTT
v_call: TRBV7-2; d_call: .; j_call: TRBJ2-3; clone_size: few; cdr3_aa: CASSLAGGGDTQYF; cdr3_nt: TGTGCCAGCAGCTTAGCGGGGGGTGGAGATACGCAGTATTTT
v_call: TRBV7-2; d_call: TRBD2; j_call: TRBJ2-1; clone_size: few; cdr3_aa: CASRGTSGRNEQFF; cdr3_nt: TGTGCCAGCAGAGGGACTAGCGGTCGCAATGAGCAGTTCTTC
v_call: TRBV2; d_call: .; j_call: TRBJ1-2; clone_size: few; cdr3_aa: CASSEAPVFNYGYTF; cdr3_nt: TGTGCCAGCAGTGAAGCTCCGGTATTTAACTATGGCTACACCTTC
v_call: TRBV11-2; d_call: .; j_call: TRBJ2-7; clone_size: few; cdr3_aa: CASSLLDPSYEQYF; cdr3_nt: TGTGCCAGCAGCCTTCTAGATCCCTCCTACGAGCAGTACTTC
v_call: TRBV7-8; d_call: TRBD1; j_call: TRBJ1-6; clone_size: .; cdr3_aa: CASSLPSRRQGRNSPLHF; cdr3_nt: TGTGCCAGCAGCTTACCATCCCGCCGACAGGGGCGGAATTCACCCCTCCACTTT
v_call: TRBV5-1; d_call: TRBD2; j_call: TRBJ2-1; clone_size: few; cdr3_aa: CASSPPRTSGNNEQFF; cdr3_nt: TGCGCCAGCAGCCCCCCCCGGACTAGCGGAAACAATGAGCAGTTCTTC
v_call: TRBV6-6; d_call: .; j_call: TRBJ1-5; clone_size: many; cdr3_aa: CASRTVGQPQHF; cdr3_nt: TGTGCCAGCAGGACAGTCGGACAGCCCCAGCATTTT
v_call: TRBV29-1; d_call: TRBD1; j_call: TRBJ2-2; clone_size: many; cdr3_aa: CSGGQGFPGELFF; cdr3_nt: TGCAGCGGGGGACAGGGTTTTCCCGGGGAGCTGTTTTTT
v_call: TRBV21-1; d_call: .; j_call: TRBJ1-6; clone_size: .; cdr3_aa: CASSKAPPGIPDSPLHF; cdr3_nt: TGTGCCAGCAGCAAAGCGCCGCCGGGAATTCCTGATTCACCCCTCCACTTT
v_call: TRBV4-3; d_call: .; j_call: TRBJ1-2; clone_size: few; cdr3_aa: CASSQRGRGYGYTF; cdr3_nt: TGCGCCAGCAGCCAGCGCGGTAGGGGCTATGGCTACACCTTC
v_call: TRBV7-2; d_call: .; j_call: TRBJ2-1; clone_size: few; cdr3_aa: CASSLGPGQYNEQFF; cdr3_nt: TGTGCCAGCAGCTTAGGGCCAGGGCAATACAATGAGCAGTTCTTC
v_call: TRBV5-6; d_call: .; j_call: TRBJ1-2; clone_size: .; cdr3_aa: CASSLEAGGPTGYTF; cdr3_nt: TGTGCCAGCAGCTTGGAGGCTGGAGGTCCCACTGGCTACACCTTC
v_call: TRBV13; d_call: .; j_call: TRBJ1-2; clone_size: .; cdr3_aa: CASSREGNYGYTF; cdr3_nt: TGTGCCAGCAGTCGGGAGGGGAACTATGGCTACACCTTC
v_call: TRBV27; d_call: TRBD1; j_call: TRBJ1-4; clone_size: few; cdr3_aa: CASSSTWTGQNEKLFF; cdr3_nt: TGTGCCAGCAGTTCAACCTGGACAGGCCAAAATGAAAAACTGTTTTTT
v_call: TRBV6-5; d_call: TRBD2; j_call: TRBJ2-1; clone_size: .; cdr3_aa: CASSPASGGYNEQFF; cdr3_nt: TGTGCCAGCAGTCCCGCTAGCGGGGGCTACAATGAGCAGTTCTTC
v_call: TRBV5-1; d_call: TRBD2; j_call: TRBJ2-3; clone_size: .; cdr3_aa: CASRSLAGSTTDTQYF; cdr3_nt: TGCGCCAGCAGGTCTCTAGCGGGGTCGACCACAGATACGCAGTATTTT
v_call: TRBV10-3; d_call: .; j_call: TRBJ2-3; clone_size: .; cdr3_aa: CAISERQGNTDTQYF; cdr3_nt: TGTGCCATCAGCGAGAGGCAGGGCAACACAGATACGCAGTATTTT
v_call: TRBV5-1; d_call: .; j_call: TRBJ1-3; clone_size: .; cdr3_aa: CASSLSGARGKRASGNTIYF; cdr3_nt: TGCGCCAGCAGCTTATCGGGAGCTCGGGGGAAGAGGGCCTCTGGAAACACCATATATTTT
v_call: TRBV4-3; d_call: .; j_call: TRBJ2-3; clone_size: few; cdr3_aa: CASSRGTISTDTQYF; cdr3_nt: TGCGCCAGCAGCCGCGGTACTATCAGCACAGATACGCAGTATTTT
v_call: TRBV19; d_call: .; j_call: TRBJ1-5; clone_size: .; cdr3_aa: CASSIVQVNQPQHF; cdr3_nt: TGTGCCAGTAGTATAGTTCAGGTTAATCAGCCCCAGCATTTT
v_call: TRBV19; d_call: .; j_call: TRBJ2-2; clone_size: .; cdr3_aa: CASRNSGGGTGELFF; cdr3_nt: TGTGCCAGCCGAAACTCCGGGGGAGGTACCGGGGAGCTGTTTTTT
v_call: TRBV4-1; d_call: TRBD1; j_call: TRBJ2-7; clone_size: .; cdr3_aa: CASSQSGTATYEQYF; cdr3_nt: TGCGCCAGCAGCCAATCCGGGACAGCCACCTACGAGCAGTACTTC
v_call: TRBV10-3; d_call: TRBD2; j_call: TRBJ2-7; clone_size: few; cdr3_aa: CAISRLAGDEQYF; cdr3_nt: TGTGCCATCAGCAGACTAGCGGGGGACGAGCAGTACTTC
v_call: TRBV29-1; d_call: .; j_call: TRBJ2-5; clone_size: few; cdr3_aa: CSVEIEQETQYF; cdr3_nt: TGCAGCGTTGAAATAGAACAAGAGACCCAGTACTTC
v_call: TRBV4-2; d_call: TRBD2; j_call: TRBJ2-3; clone_size: few; cdr3_aa: CASSQDSSGGATDTQYF; cdr3_nt: TGTGCCAGCAGCCAAGATTCCAGCGGGGGGGCCACAGATACGCAGTATTTT
v_call: TRBV5-1; d_call: TRBD1; j_call: TRBJ2-3; clone_size: .; cdr3_aa: CASSLGQGALTDTQYF; cdr3_nt: TGCGCCAGCAGCTTGGGACAGGGGGCCCTCACAGATACGCAGTATTTT
v_call: TRBV5-4; d_call: .; j_call: TRBJ2-3; clone_size: few; cdr3_aa: CASSLDQGSTDTQYF; cdr3_nt: TGTGCCAGCAGCTTGGACCAGGGAAGCACAGATACGCAGTATTTT
v_call: TRBV5-1; d_call: TRBD2; j_call: TRBJ2-7; clone_size: .; cdr3_aa: CASSPGTSGSSYEQYF; cdr3_nt: TGCGCCAGCAGCCCGGGTACTAGCGGTAGCTCCTACGAGCAGTACTTC
v_call: TRBV21-1; d_call: .; j_call: TRBJ2-7; clone_size: few; cdr3_aa: CASSPLTYEQYF; cdr3_nt: TGTGCCAGCAGCCCCCTAACCTACGAGCAGTACTTC
v_call: TRBV19; d_call: TRBD1; j_call: TRBJ1-5; clone_size: few; cdr3_aa: CASSIGGGISNQPQHF; cdr3_nt: TGTGCCAGTAGTATTGGAGGGGGCATAAGCAATCAGCCCCAGCATTTT
v_call: TRBV14; d_call: TRBD1; j_call: TRBJ1-2; clone_size: few; cdr3_aa: CASSQPGQIYTF; cdr3_nt: TGTGCCAGCAGCCAACCGGGACAGATCTACACCTTC
v_call: TRBV11-2; d_call: .; j_call: TRBJ1-6; clone_size: .; cdr3_aa: CASSLPYGRAKADSPLHF; cdr3_nt: TGTGCCAGCAGCTTACCCTATGGGAGGGCAAAAGCGGATTCACCCCTCCACTTT
v_call: TRBV9; d_call: .; j_call: TRBJ1-2; clone_size: .; cdr3_aa: CASSVYRALPDGYTF; cdr3_nt: TGTGCCAGCAGCGTGTACAGGGCTCTTCCCGATGGCTACACCTTC
v_call: TRBV11-2; d_call: .; j_call: TRBJ1-1; clone_size: .; cdr3_aa: CASRTTGEAFF; cdr3_nt: TGTGCCAGCCGAACTACAGGGGAAGCTTTCTTT
v_call: TRBV7-8; d_call: .; j_call: TRBJ2-5; clone_size: .; cdr3_aa: CASSLAQVPSQETQYF; cdr3_nt: TGTGCCAGCAGCTTAGCGCAGGTGCCCAGCCAAGAGACCCAGTACTTC
v_call: TRBV7-2; d_call: TRBD1; j_call: TRBJ2-7; clone_size: few; cdr3_aa: CASSRDRGFYEQYF; cdr3_nt: TGTGCCAGCAGCCGAGACAGGGGGTTTTACGAGCAGTACTTC
v_call: TRBV1; d_call: .; j_call: TRBJ1-3; clone_size: .; cdr3_aa: CTSTAGTGNTIYF; cdr3_nt: TGCACCAGTACCGCCGGGACTGGAAACACCATATATTTT
v_call: TRBV19; d_call: .; j_call: TRBJ1-5; clone_size: .; cdr3_aa: CASSIAGFRKANQPQHF; cdr3_nt: TGTGCCAGTAGTATAGCAGGGTTCCGTAAGGCCAATCAGCCCCAGCATTTT
v_call: TRBV4-1; d_call: .; j_call: TRBJ2-3; clone_size: .; cdr3_aa: CASSPIGAGRDTQYF; cdr3_nt: TGCGCCAGCAGCCCTATTGGTGCGGGGAGAGATACGCAGTATTTT
v_call: TRBV20-1; d_call: .; j_call: TRBJ2-5; clone_size: few; cdr3_aa: CSANQQETQYF; cdr3_nt: TGCAGTGCTAATCAGCAAGAGACCCAGTACTTC
v_call: TRBV9; d_call: .; j_call: TRBJ2-7; clone_size: .; cdr3_aa: CASSVGDEQYF; cdr3_nt: TGTGCCAGCAGCGTCGGGGACGAGCAGTACTTC
v_call: TRBV6-5; d_call: TRBD2; j_call: TRBJ2-1; clone_size: few; cdr3_aa: CASSYGGGNEQFF; cdr3_nt: TGTGCCAGCAGTTACGGCGGGGGCAATGAGCAGTTCTTC
v_call: TRBV9; d_call: TRBD1; j_call: TRBJ2-1; clone_size: .; cdr3_aa: CASSVAPKDRFNNEQFF; cdr3_nt: TGTGCCAGCAGCGTAGCCCCGAAGGACAGGTTTAACAATGAGCAGTTCTTC
v_call: TRBV27; d_call: TRBD2; j_call: TRBJ2-1; clone_size: few; cdr3_aa: CASSRGVYNEQFF; cdr3_nt: TGTGCCAGCAGCCGGGGGGTCTACAATGAGCAGTTCTTC
v_call: TRBV4-3; d_call: TRBD1; j_call: TRBJ2-1; clone_size: few; cdr3_aa: CASSQDPRDSSYNEQFF; cdr3_nt: TGCGCCAGCAGCCAAGATCCCCGGGACAGCTCCTACAATGAGCAGTTCTTC
v_call: TRBV10-3; d_call: TRBD2; j_call: TRBJ2-5; clone_size: .; cdr3_aa: CAPSSASGGRQYF; cdr3_nt: TGTGCCCCCAGTTCTGCTAGCGGGGGGAGACAGTACTTC